This T cell receptor (beta chain) was identified during a study of blood T cells in healthy people across ages. The second PCR ran roughly 7 to 12 cycles with a sample-barcoded 5' primer and J-beta primers. Each single sample gave us at least 3 million CDR3-containing paired-end reads. TCRdb independently ran MiXCR on the 5' RACE reads; one entry per CDR3 protein. The sample includes over a million distinct CDR3 sequences, 45% of them seen just once. Unmatched junction bases numbered 4, after V lost 4 bases and J lost 0 bases. Germline lookup yields CDR1 SEHNR and CDR2 FQNEAQ (reference sequence). CDR3 length: 15 amino acids. This clonotype has a single count. Every sample had a minimum of 6.5 million PBMCs isolated.

Sequenced: blood. The genes are TRBV7-9 and TRBJ1-1; TRBD1 agrees at 8 bases. This TCR was sampled from an older woman in good health. For the CDR3, the DNA is TGTGCCAGCAGCTATATGACAGGGGTGAACACTGAAGCTTTCTTT. Its protein product is CASSYMTGVNTEAFF.